This T cell receptor beta chain was captured by sequencing in a study of identical twins. Study-wide results and limits: Analyses of zero insertions could, in part, be confounded by invariant MAIT and iNKT cells.

The CDR3 extends over 12 amino acids. V was clipped by 7 bases and J by 0 bases, with 7 bases between them. In germline, CDR1 is ENHRY, CDR2 SYGVKD. Via MiXCR, TCRdb re-called the 5' RACE reads, giving one row per CDR3 protein. The sample has around 530,000 distinct CDR3 sequences, roughly 15% seen once. This clonotype showed up just a few times. As yet, its antigen is unknown. These records were also assigned to another study, of yellow fever vaccine responses in identical twins.

The source of this sequence is a woman aged 18-30 years in good health. V usage is TRBV10-3 and J usage is TRBJ2-7; unclear D gene. The sample was CD4+ T cells sorted from blood. The CDR3 sequence is CAIKATSYEQYF. As DNA, the CDR3 is TGTGCCATCAAAGCTACCTCCTACGAGCAGTACTTC.